The 24 T cell receptor beta chains below all came from one sample that was sequenced in a study of blood T cell repertoires in COVID-19. Profiled with immunoSEQ multiplex PCR; TCRdb holds only in-frame clones, not every one. Found here are under 75,000 clones, around 67% of them singletons; the top ten hold approximately 20%. The sample taken for sequencing was peripheral blood. The receptors were gathered from a man aged 55 to 70 with acute or convalescent COVID-19.

The chain recombines TRBV4-1 with TRBJ1-4; unclear D gene. The V and J ends lost 0 bases and 0 bases respectively, with 20 bases between them. Per the germline V gene, CDR1 is MGHRA and CDR2 is YSYEKL. The CDR3 runs 20 residues. The CDR3 is CASSQDPTRRNYATNEKLFF. Written as DNA, the CDR3 is TGCGCCAGCAGCCAAGACCCAACCAGACGGAACTACGCAACTAATGAAAAACTGTTTTTT.

This chain connects TRBV28 to TRBJ2-1; the D gene is possibly TRBD2 (5 bases). The CDR3 is 10 residues long. The germline CDR1 and CDR2 sequences are MDHEN and SYDVKM. Trimming took 8 bases from V and 9 from J, leaving 8 bases between them. The DNA for the CDR3 is TGTGCCAGCCTCGGACTTGAGCAGTTCTTC. Translating gives CASLGLEQFF.

This clone was counted once. The chain carries TRBV5-1 and TRBJ2-3; 7 nucleotides line up with TRBD2. This CDR3 comprises 15 residues. V lost 4 bases, J lost 1 base, and 6 bases stayed unmatched. Germline CDR1 and CDR2: SGHRS and YFSETQ. This CDR3 reads CASSRGLAGTDTQYF. The CDR3 bases are TGCGCCAGCAGCAGGGGCCTAGCGGGCACAGATACGCAGTATTTT.

The chain joins TRBV10-3 to TRBJ1-1; TRBD1 agrees at 7 bases. CDR1 and CDR2 (germline): ENHRY, SYGVKD. The CDR3 loop spans 15 amino acids. J lost 1 base, V lost 4 bases, and 6 bases had no gene match. CDR3 residues: CAISARQGGNTEAFF. CDR3 nucleotides: TGTGCCATCAGTGCGAGACAGGGAGGGAACACTGAAGCTTTCTTT.

This clone was counted a single time. A much larger clone differs by one base, so this may be a read error. This chain links TRBV7-2 with TRBJ2-2, with D maybe TRBD1 (6 bases). The germline V gene has CDR1 SGHTA and CDR2 FQGNSA. The CDR3 contains 16 residues. Trimming pared 5 bases from V and 2 bases from J, leaving 15 bases between. CDR3 nucleotide sequence: TGTGCCAGCAGCCCGGCGCTGGGGACAAACACCGGGGAGCTGTTTTTT. It yields the protein CASSPALGTNTGELFF.

The sample holds many counts of this clone. CDR3 nucleotide sequence: TGTGCCAGCAGTTTCCTAAGTGGCACAGATACGCAGTATTTT. It specifies CASSFLSGTDTQYF. The genes are TRBV28 and TRBJ2-3, with D hard to call. Trimming removed 3 bases from V and 1 base from J, with 8 bases in between. CDR3 length equals 14 residues. From germline, CDR1 is MDHEN and CDR2 SYDVKM.

The rearrangement links TRBV4-2 to TRBJ2-1; 12 bases fit TRBD2. Trimming removed 0 bases from V and 4 bases from J; junction bases left unmatched: 10. Per the germline V gene, CDR1 is LGHNA and CDR2 is YNFKEQ. The CDR3 is 19 residues long. This chain's CDR3 is CASSQDFPLAGGHYNEQFF. The CDR3 DNA reads TGTGCCAGCAGCCAAGATTTCCCACTAGCGGGGGGCCATTACAATGAGCAGTTCTTC.

The gene calls are TRBV7-2 and TRBJ2-3, with D maybe TRBD2 (6 bases). The V end lost 4 bases, the J end lost 10 bases, and 21 bases lay between the germline ends. CDR1 and CDR2 (germline): SGHTA, FQGNSA. The CDR3 totals 15 residues. DNA for the CDR3: TGTGCCAGCAGCTCGCGGCGACCGGGAGCTCGTCCGCAGTATTTT. Its translation is CASSSRRPGARPQYF.

This chain uses TRBV11-2 with TRBJ2-5; D may be TRBD2 (6 bases). The CDR3 totals 17 residues. Germline V lookup: CDR1 SGHAT, CDR2 FQNNGV. V shed 2 bases and J shed 0 bases, with 16 bases lying between them. CDR3 amino acids: CASSLIVTGRHQETQYF. In DNA form, the CDR3 reads TGTGCCAGCAGCTTAATAGTAACGGGGAGGCACCAAGAGACCCAGTACTTC. The whole variable domain, filled in from reference TRBV11-2 and TRBJ2-5, reads EAGVAQSPRYKIIEKRQSVAFWCNPISGHATLYWYQQILGQGPKLLIQFQNNGVVDDSQLPKDRFSAERLKGVDSTLKIQPAKLEDSAVYLCASSLIVTGRHQETQYFGPGTRLLVL.

This clone came up a few times. The chain is built from TRBV5-6 and TRBJ2-2; 13 bases agree with TRBD2. Germline CDR1 SGHDT, CDR2 YYEEEE. After removal of 2 bases from V and 4 bases from J, the junction contained 2 bases not matched to a gene. The CDR3 loop spans 16 amino acids. In DNA, the CDR3 is TGTGCCAGCAGCTTCGGACTAGCGGGAGCCACCGGGGAGCTGTTTTTT. It is translated as CASSFGLAGATGELFF.

This clone appeared a few times. This sequence joins TRBV7-2 and TRBJ2-5, with D unresolved. The CDR3 extends over 12 amino acids. Germline assignment: CDR1 SGHTA and CDR2 FQGNSA. The V gene lost 5 bases and the J gene lost 4 bases, with 8 bases spanning the gap. This chain's CDR3 is CASSLLLETQYF. Here the CDR3 DNA reads TGTGCCAGCAGCCTGTTACTAGAGACCCAGTACTTC.

The chain combines TRBV25-1 with TRBJ2-5; D ambiguous. The CDR3 totals 14 residues. V lost 1 base and J 5 bases, leaving 11 bases between the germline ends. Germline CDR1 MGHDK, CDR2 SYGVNS. The CDR3 here is CASSESQEMETQYF. CDR3 DNA: TGTGCCAGCAGTGAATCGCAGGAAATGGAGACCCAGTACTTC. The full variable domain, in which reference TRBV25-1 and TRBJ2-5 provide the parts outside the CDR3, is EADIYQTPRYLVIGTGKKITLECSQTMGHDKMYWYQQDPGMELHLIHYSYGVNSTEKGDLSSESTVSRIRTEHFPLTLESARPSHTSQYLCASSESQEMETQYFGPGTRLLVL.

This chain connects TRBV7-3 to TRBJ1-5; weak D call: TRBD1 (6 bases). This CDR3 is 13 amino acids long. Germline values: CDR1 SGHTA, CDR2 FQGTGA. Trimming shortened V by 3 bases and J by 8 bases, and 11 bases separated the two germline ends. CDR3 residues: CASSFNAGEPQHF. In DNA form, the CDR3 reads TGTGCCAGCAGCTTTAACGCAGGGGAGCCCCAGCATTTT.

This clone has a single count. The chain recombines TRBV20-1 with TRBJ1-2, with 9 nucleotides matching TRBD1. Per germline, CDR1 DFQATT and CDR2 SNEGSKA (reference sequence). V lost 3 bases to trimming and J lost 5 bases; unmatched junction nucleotides: 4. The CDR3 has 13 amino acids. The CDR3 DNA reads TGCAGTGCTAGTGTGGACAGGGGATATGGCTACACCTTC. This sequence encodes CSASVDRGYGYTF.

This clone was observed many times. The CDR3 nucleotides are TGTGCCAGCAGCCTACAGGGGGGTGGCTACACCTTC. Translation gives CASSLQGGGYTF. This rearrangement joins TRBV14 to TRBJ1-2; 8 nucleotides line up with TRBD1. CDR1 is SGHDN, CDR2 FVKESK, per germline. The CDR3 consists of 12 residues. With 4 bases clipped from V and 7 bases from J, the junction kept 2 bases outside the gene matches. Drawing the rest from reference TRBV14 and TRBJ1-2, the complete variable domain is EAGVTQFPSHSVIEKGQTVTLRCDPISGHDNLYWYRRVMGKEIKFLLHFVKESKQDESGMPNNRFLAERTGGTYSTLKVQPAELEDSGVYFCASSLQGGGYTFGSGTRLTVV.

The chain joins TRBV30 to TRBJ1-6; 9 nucleotides match TRBD1. CDR1 GTSNPN and CDR2 SVGIG come from the germline V gene (reference sequence). J was trimmed by 10 bases and V by 3 bases; bases with no gene match: 13. The CDR3 has 16 amino acids. In nucleotides, the CDR3 is TGTGCCTGGAGCCTCGGAACAGGGGGCAATCTGTCACCCCTCCACTTT. It translates to CAWSLGTGGNLSPLHF.

This chain joins TRBV7-7 and TRBJ2-5; possible D gene TRBD2, 5 bases. Germline CDR1 and CDR2: SSHAT and FNYEAQ (reference sequence). The CDR3 contains 13 residues. V was cut by 7 bases and J by 3 bases, with 12 bases left in between. The CDR3 reads CASTSEREETQYF. The CDR3, as DNA: TGTGCCAGCACCTCAGAGAGGGAAGAGACCCAGTACTTC.

The chain employs TRBV5-4 and TRBJ1-1; D is possibly TRBD1 (5 bases). The germline gives CDR1 SGHNT, CDR2 YYREEE (reference sequence). The CDR3 loop spans 14 amino acids. Trimming left V 4 bases short and J 1 base short, with 11 bases between. CDR3 nucleotides: TGTGCCAGCAGCCTGGGACGGGGGAACACTGAAGCTTTCTTT. It is translated as CASSLGRGNTEAFF.

The chain combines TRBV28 with TRBJ2-3, with 8 bases fitting TRBD1. V was pared by 4 bases and J by 3 bases, with 12 bases of the junction left unmatched. The CDR3 loop spans 17 amino acids. Looked up from germline, CDR1 is MDHEN and CDR2 is SYDVKM. CDR3 amino acids: CASSSLRTGSVTDTQYF. CDR3 nucleotide sequence: TGTGCCAGCAGTTCCCTGAGGACAGGGAGTGTAACAGATACGCAGTATTTT.

V gene TRBV5-1 combines with J gene TRBJ2-1, with TRBD2 matching over 7 bases. After removal of 7 bases from V and 5 bases from J, the junction contained 6 bases not matched to a gene. CDR1 is SGHRS and CDR2 is YFSETQ in the germline V gene. CDR3 size: 13 residues. The CDR3 nucleotides are TGCGCCAGCGGACTAGAAGTTGACAATGAGCAGTTCTTC. Amino acid sequence: CASGLEVDNEQFF.

V is TRBV9 and J is TRBJ2-7, with a weak D call TRBD1 (5 bases). The CDR3 extends over 13 amino acids. The V end was cut by 3 bases, the J end by 5 bases, with 12 bases between. CDR1 is SGDLS, CDR2 YYNGEE, per germline. In DNA form, the CDR3 reads TGTGCCAGCAGCGCCCGGACATCACACGAGCAGTACTTC. Translated, it gives CASSARTSHEQYF.

The V call is TRBV4-2, the J call TRBJ1-1; no firm D call. Trimming removed 8 bases at V and 1 base at J, with 11 bases between. Germline CDR1 LGHNA, CDR2 YNFKEQ. The CDR3 totals 13 residues. CDR3 DNA: TGTGCCAGCGGCATACGACAGAACACTGAAGCTTTCTTT. The encoded protein is CASGIRQNTEAFF.

Points on this clone: One junction end disagrees with the germline gene, perhaps due to a read error. This chain connects TRBV14 to TRBJ1-1; D is unresolved. Germline V lookup: CDR1 SGHDN, CDR2 FVKESK. The CDR3 length is 12 residues. CDR3 loop: CASSQADTRALF. The CDR3 DNA follows: TGTGCCAGCAGCCAGGCCGACACGCGGGCTTTGTTT.

The rearrangement uses TRBV7-2 and TRBJ2-5; TRBD2 matches at 12 bases. CDR3 size: 15 residues. V lost 2 bases, J lost 14 bases, and 12 bases stayed unmatched. Germline loops: CDR1 SGHTA, CDR2 FQGNSA. The CDR3 spells CASSLSASGGGVLYF. As DNA, the CDR3 is TGTGCCAGCAGCTTATCGGCTAGCGGGGGGGGTGTCCTTTACTTC.